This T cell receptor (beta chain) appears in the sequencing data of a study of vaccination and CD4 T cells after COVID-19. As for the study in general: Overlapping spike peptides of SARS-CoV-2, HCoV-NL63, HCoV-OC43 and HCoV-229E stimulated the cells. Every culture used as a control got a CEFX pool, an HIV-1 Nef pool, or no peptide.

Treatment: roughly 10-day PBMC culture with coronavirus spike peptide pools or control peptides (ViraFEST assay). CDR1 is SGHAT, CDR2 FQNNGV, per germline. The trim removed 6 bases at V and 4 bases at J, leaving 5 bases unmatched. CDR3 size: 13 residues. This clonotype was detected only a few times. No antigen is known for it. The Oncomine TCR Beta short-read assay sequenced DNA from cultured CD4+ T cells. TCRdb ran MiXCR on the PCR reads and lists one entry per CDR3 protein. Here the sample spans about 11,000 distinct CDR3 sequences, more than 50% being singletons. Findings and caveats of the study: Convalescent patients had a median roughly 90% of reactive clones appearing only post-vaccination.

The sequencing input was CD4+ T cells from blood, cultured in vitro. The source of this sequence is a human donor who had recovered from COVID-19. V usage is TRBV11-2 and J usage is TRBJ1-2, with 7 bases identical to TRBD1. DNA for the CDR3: TGTGCCAGCAGGTTTGGGGACAGCTATGGCTACACCTTC. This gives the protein CASRFGDSYGYTF.